These T cell receptor beta chains were read from a single sample in a study of blood T cell repertoires in COVID-19. Assay used: immunoSEQ multiplex PCR; TCRdb lists only in-frame clones, some missing. This table holds 160,000 or so clones, under 90% found once. The sequenced sample was PBMCs or T cells enriched from blood (not recorded which). These receptors all come from an older woman who had recovered from COVID-19. Both conserved end residues are trimmed from each CDR3. A D gene is named only where the DNA matches it firmly.

J gene | D gene | V gene | CDR3 protein
TRBJ1-1 | TRBD1 | TRBV19 | ASSLRDRDRAF
TRBJ1-5 | . | TRBV10-3 | AISESTDSNQPQH
TRBJ1-3 | . | TRBV15 | ATSKTGFSSGNTIY
TRBJ1-5 | TRBD1 | TRBV19 | ASSIIRGLNNQPQH
TRBJ1-6 | . | TRBV3-1/TRBV3-2 | ASSPGDFYNSPLH
TRBJ1-5 | TRBD1 | TRBV5-1 | ASSLTGDQPQH
TRBJ2-1 | TRBD1 | TRBV18 | ASSVGGYEQF
TRBJ2-1 | . | TRBV19 | ASRNRVHNEQF
TRBJ1-5 | . | TRBV19 | ASSPGGGSNQPQH
TRBJ2-1 | TRBD2 | TRBV4-2 | ASSQDGPLAGSYNEQF
TRBJ2-5 | TRBD2 | TRBV27 | ASSTWGLARETQY
TRBJ1-1 | . | TRBV5-1 | ASSLDRDLNTEAF
TRBJ1-4 | . | TRBV7-9 | ASSSLATNEKLF
TRBJ1-1 | . | TRBV5-6 | ASSWGRGTEAF
TRBJ1-1 | TRBD1 | TRBV9 | ASSGGQQMTEAF
TRBJ1-1 | . | TRBV2 | ASSDLGNTEAF
TRBJ2-5 | . | TRBV14 | ASSQYSGETQY
TRBJ2-3 | . | TRBV2 | ASSGTLTDTQY
TRBJ2-7 | TRBD2 | TRBV6-5 | ASIGAGRAYEQY
TRBJ2-7 | TRBD2 | TRBV24-1 | ATSPAGGPGEQY
TRBJ1-1 | . | TRBV6-5 | ASSRRRGEWAF
TRBJ2-5 | . | TRBV3-1/TRBV3-2 | ASAASSETQY
TRBJ1-3 | . | TRBV6-5 | ASSYHSSGNTIY
TRBJ2-2 | . | TRBV7-3 | ASSPTRAGELF
TRBJ1-5 | TRBD1 | TRBV9 | ASSPGQGGYQPQH
TRBJ2-5 | . | TRBV5-1 | ASSAGLGETQY
TRBJ2-3 | . | TRBV12-3/TRBV12-4 | ASRRSTDTQY
TRBJ1-2 | . | TRBV18 | ASGAGRQNYGYT
TRBJ2-2 | . | TRBV6-4 | ASRSQGSAGELF
TRBJ1-1 | . | TRBV3-1/TRBV3-2 | ASSRTGMEAF
TRBJ1-6 | TRBD1 | TRBV5-1 | ASSSGQGVGNSPLH
TRBJ1-1 | . | TRBV3-1/TRBV3-2 | ASSQMVSTEAF
TRBJ2-1 | . | TRBV1 | TSSKPGLAGGGTYNEQF
TRBJ2-2 | . | TRBV18 | ASSPGRLTGELF
TRBJ2-5 | . | TRBV12-3/TRBV12-4 | ASSLQGWETQY
TRBJ1-1 | TRBD1 | TRBV19 | ASSRQGVRYEAF
TRBJ1-3 | . | TRBV3-1/TRBV3-2 | ASSPTPSGNTIY
TRBJ2-2 | . | TRBV5-4 | ASSSLGGSLNTGELF
TRBJ2-1 | TRBD1 | TRBV5-4 | ASSPGTDYNEQF
TRBJ2-6 | TRBD1 | TRBV23-1 | ASSHKRTGAGANVLT
TRBJ1-5 | . | TRBV7-2 | ASSRSNQPQH
TRBJ1-1 | TRBD1 | TRBV18 | ASSPPGGASITEAF
TRBJ1-6 | TRBD1 | TRBV30 | AWSPMDRGYNSPLH
TRBJ1-6 | . | TRBV2 | ASSQRRLSDNSPLH
TRBJ1-5 | . | TRBV30 | ASESRGRTRSQH
TRBJ1-6 | . | TRBV14 | ASSLLYRANSPLH
TRBJ1-5 | . | TRBV19 | ATNRDRNQPQH
TRBJ1-4 | TRBD1 | TRBV19 | ASSIRTGTNEKLF
TRBJ1-5 | . | TRBV5-1 | ASSLGGSNQPQH
TRBJ2-7 | TRBD1 | TRBV7-9 | ASRETGLSSYEQY